The clone carrying this TCR beta chain was found many times. Its cognate antigen is unknown. Individually, cDNA molecules had unique molecular identifiers attached to them. A single record per CDR3 protein comes from TCRdb applying MiXCR to the 5' RACE reads. The sample lists about 76,000 distinct CDR3 sequences, roughly 10% occurring once. The record originates from a study of early T cells in non-severe SARS-CoV-2 infection. For the study at large: Bulk RNA isolated from unsorted whole blood underwent sequencing; chains were not paired.

Study-level findings and limits: Anti-spike CD8 responses were favored in VDJdb matching, and private and CD4 specificities were missed.

CDR1 LNHDA and CDR2 SQIVND come from the germline V gene (reference sequence). V was shortened by 6 bases and J by 6 bases, with 17 bases between the two germline ends. This CDR3 region has 14 residues. The chain uses TRBV19 and TRBJ1-2; no reliable D call. The TCR comes from an adult who was a healthcare worker with PCR-confirmed SARS-CoV-2 infection or an uninfected control (not recorded which). Material: whole blood. The CDR3, as DNA: TGTGCCAGTAGGACCCGGGGAGCGGTTGATGGCTACACCTTC. This codes for CASRTRGAVDGYTF. Using reference TRBV19 and TRBJ1-2 for the parts outside the CDR3, the full variable domain is DGGITQSPKYLFRKEGQNVTLSCEQNLNHDAMYWYRQDPGQGLRLIYYSQIVNDFQKGDIAEGYSVSREKKESFPLTVTSAQKNPTAFYLCASRTRGAVDGYTFGSGTRLTVV.